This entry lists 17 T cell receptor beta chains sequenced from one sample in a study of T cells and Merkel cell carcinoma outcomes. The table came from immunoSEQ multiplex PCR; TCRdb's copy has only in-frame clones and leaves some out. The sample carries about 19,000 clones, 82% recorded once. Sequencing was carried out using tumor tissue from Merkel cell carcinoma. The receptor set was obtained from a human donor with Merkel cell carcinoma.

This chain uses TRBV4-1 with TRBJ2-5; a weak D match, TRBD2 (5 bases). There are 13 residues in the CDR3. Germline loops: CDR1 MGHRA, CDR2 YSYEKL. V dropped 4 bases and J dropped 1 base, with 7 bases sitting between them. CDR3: CASSPGSQETQYF. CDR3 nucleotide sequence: TGCGCCAGCAGCCCTGGGAGCCAAGAGACCCAGTACTTC.

The CDR3 DNA follows: TGTGCCAGCAGTGCGGACGGGAGAGGCGAGGATACGCAGTATTTT. Translation: CASSADGRGEDTQYF. This sequence joins TRBV2 and TRBJ2-3, with a tentative D call TRBD2 (6 bases). Trimming left V 4 bases short and J 6 bases short, with 17 bases between. The CDR3 is made up of 15 amino acids. CDR1 is SNHLY, CDR2 FYNNEI, per germline.

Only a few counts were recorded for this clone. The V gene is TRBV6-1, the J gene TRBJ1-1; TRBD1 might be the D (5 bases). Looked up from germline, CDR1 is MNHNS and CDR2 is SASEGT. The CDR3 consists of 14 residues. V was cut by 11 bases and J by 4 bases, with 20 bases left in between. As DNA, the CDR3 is TGTGCCGGTCAGAAGGGGTGGTCGAGCACTGAAGCTTTCTTT. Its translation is CAGQKGWSSTEAFF.

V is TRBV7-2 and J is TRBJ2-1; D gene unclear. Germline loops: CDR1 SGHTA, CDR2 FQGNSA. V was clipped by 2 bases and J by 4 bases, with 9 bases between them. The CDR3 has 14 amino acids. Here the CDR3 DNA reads TGTGCCAGCAGCTTATCTGCTTGGTACAATGAGCAGTTCTTC. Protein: CASSLSAWYNEQFF.

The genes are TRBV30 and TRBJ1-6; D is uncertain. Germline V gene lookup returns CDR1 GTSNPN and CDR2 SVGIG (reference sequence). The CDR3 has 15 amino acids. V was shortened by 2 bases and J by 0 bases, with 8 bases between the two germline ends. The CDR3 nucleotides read TGTGCCTGGAGTCCCCGGGCCTCCTATAATTCACCCCTCCACTTT. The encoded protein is CAWSPRASYNSPLHF.

CDR3 DNA: TGCAGCGCTAGGGACAGCAACTATGGCTACACCTTC. Translating it yields CSARDSNYGYTF. This chain connects TRBV29-1 to TRBJ1-2; 7 bases align to TRBD1. Germline V gene lookup returns CDR1 SQVTM and CDR2 ANQGSEA. With V trimmed by 7 bases and J by 2 bases, 4 bases remained unmatched. CDR3 size: 12 residues.

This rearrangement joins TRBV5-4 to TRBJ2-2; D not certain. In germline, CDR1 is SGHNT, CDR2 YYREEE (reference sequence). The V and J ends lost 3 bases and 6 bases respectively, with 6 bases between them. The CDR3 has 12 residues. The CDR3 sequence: CASSSVPGELFF. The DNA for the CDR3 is TGTGCCAGCAGCTCAGTCCCCGGGGAGCTGTTTTTT. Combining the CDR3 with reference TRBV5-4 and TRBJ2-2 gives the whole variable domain ETGVTQSPTHLIKTRGQQVTLRCSSQSGHNTVSWYQQALGQGPQFIFQYYREEENGRGNFPPRFSGLQFPNYSSELNVNALELDDSALYLCASSSVPGELFFGEGSRLTVL.

In nucleotides, the CDR3 is TGTGCCAGCAGCCCCGGGGGTGATAGAGTGTACAATGAGCAGTTCTTC. This encodes CASSPGGDRVYNEQFF. V is TRBV5-6 and J is TRBJ2-1; the D gene is possibly TRBD2 (6 bases). Germline values: CDR1 SGHDT, CDR2 YYEEEE. The CDR3 is made up of 16 amino acids. The ends were cut back, 4 bases at V and 4 bases at J, with 18 bases in the middle.

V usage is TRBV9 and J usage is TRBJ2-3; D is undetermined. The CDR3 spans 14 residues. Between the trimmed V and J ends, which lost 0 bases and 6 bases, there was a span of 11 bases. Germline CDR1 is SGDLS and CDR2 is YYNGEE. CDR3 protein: CASSVGALPDTQYF. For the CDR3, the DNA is TGTGCCAGCAGCGTAGGAGCCCTCCCCGATACGCAGTATTTT.

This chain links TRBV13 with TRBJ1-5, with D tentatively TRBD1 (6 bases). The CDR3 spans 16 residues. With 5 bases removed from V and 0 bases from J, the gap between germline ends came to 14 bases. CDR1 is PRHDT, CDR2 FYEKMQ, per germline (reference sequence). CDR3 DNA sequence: TGTGCCAGCAGCACCCGGACAGAGAATAGCAATCAGCCCCAGCATTTT. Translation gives CASSTRTENSNQPQHF.

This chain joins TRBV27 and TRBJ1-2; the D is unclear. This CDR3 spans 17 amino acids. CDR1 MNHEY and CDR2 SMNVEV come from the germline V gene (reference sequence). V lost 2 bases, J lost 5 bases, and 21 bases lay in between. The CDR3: CASSLKWSRPPVYGYTF. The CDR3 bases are TGTGCCAGCAGTTTAAAGTGGTCCCGACCTCCTGTTTATGGCTACACCTTC.

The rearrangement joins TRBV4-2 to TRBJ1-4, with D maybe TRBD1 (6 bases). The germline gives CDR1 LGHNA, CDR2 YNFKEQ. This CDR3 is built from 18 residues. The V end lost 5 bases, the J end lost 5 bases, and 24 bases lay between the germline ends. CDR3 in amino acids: CASSLGRGAFPHNEKLFF. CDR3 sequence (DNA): TGTGCCAGCAGCTTGGGTCGGGGGGCTTTCCCACACAATGAAAAACTGTTTTTT.

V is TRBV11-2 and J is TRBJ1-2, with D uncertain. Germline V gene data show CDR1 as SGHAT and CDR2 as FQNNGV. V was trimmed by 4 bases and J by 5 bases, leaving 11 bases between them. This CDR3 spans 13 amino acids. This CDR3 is CASSYQESYGYTF. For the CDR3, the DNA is TGTGCCAGCAGCTACCAGGAATCTTATGGCTACACCTTC.

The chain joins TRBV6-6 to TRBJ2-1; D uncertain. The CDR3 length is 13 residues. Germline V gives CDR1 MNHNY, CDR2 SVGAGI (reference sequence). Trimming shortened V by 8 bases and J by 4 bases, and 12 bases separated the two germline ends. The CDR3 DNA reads TGTGCCAGCTCGAAGGGTCTTTACAATGAGCAGTTCTTC. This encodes CASSKGLYNEQFF.

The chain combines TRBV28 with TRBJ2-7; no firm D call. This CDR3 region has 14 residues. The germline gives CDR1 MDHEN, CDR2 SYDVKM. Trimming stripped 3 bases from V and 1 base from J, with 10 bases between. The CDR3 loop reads CASSFLSGSYEQYF. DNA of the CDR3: TGTGCCAGCAGTTTCTTGAGTGGGTCCTACGAGCAGTACTTC.

This CDR3 reads CASTHDGGSPLHF. Written as DNA, the CDR3 is TGTGCCAGCACCCATGACGGAGGATCACCCCTCCACTTT. The chain links TRBV6-1 to TRBJ1-6; the D is unclear. This CDR3 has 13 residues. V was cut by 7 bases and J by 10 bases, with 14 bases left in between. Germline CDR1 reads MNHNS; CDR2 reads SASEGT.

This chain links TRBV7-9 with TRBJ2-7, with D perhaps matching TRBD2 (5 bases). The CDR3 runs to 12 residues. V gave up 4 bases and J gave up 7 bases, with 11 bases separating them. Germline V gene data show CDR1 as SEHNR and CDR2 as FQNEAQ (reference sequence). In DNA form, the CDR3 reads TGTGCCAGCAGCTCCATTCGCGGGGAGCAGTACTTC. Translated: CASSSIRGEQYF.